What follows are 13 T cell receptor beta chains derived from one specimen sequenced in a study of CD8+CD57+ T cells in acquired aplastic anemia. Genomic DNA provided the template from which TCR beta VDJ and CDR3 profiles were obtained. TCRdb itself ran the reads through MiXCR, one entry per CDR3 protein. This sample has some 190,000 distinct CDR3 sequences, with about 47% found just once. The specimen was sorted CD4+, CD8+, or CD8+CD57+ T cells (not recorded which) from PBMCs. These receptors were taken from a human donor in good health.

This clonotype was seen at least ten times. The chain has TRBV9 and TRBJ1-4; TRBD1 aligns across 9 bases. The germline CDR1 and CDR2 sequences are SGDLS and YYNGEE. Losses at the gene ends were 3 bases for V and 8 bases for J; bases not matched to a gene: 5. CDR3 length: 14 amino acids. CDR3 sequence (DNA): TGTGCCAGCAGCGGCAGACAGGGGGGAGAAAAACTGTTTTTT. Protein: CASSGRQGGEKLFF.

This clonotype is a singleton in its sample. CDR3 nucleotide sequence: TGCAGCGTTGCCACGGACAGGAACACTGAAGCTTTCTTT. It codes for CSVATDRNTEAFF. J is TRBJ1-1 and V is TRBV29-1; weak D call: TRBD1 (6 bases). There are 13 residues in the CDR3. V was pared by 4 bases and J by 1 base, with 10 bases between. Germline values: CDR1 SQVTM, CDR2 ANQGSEA.

Ten or more counts support this clonotype. The chain is built from TRBV24-1 and TRBJ2-7; a weak D match, TRBD1 (6 bases). Germline CDR1 reads KGHDR; CDR2 reads SFDVKD. V lost 2 bases and J 4 bases, leaving 17 bases between the germline ends. This CDR3 spans 16 amino acids. CDR3 sequence: CATSDSPSRGLYEQYF. As DNA, the CDR3 is TGTGCCACCAGTGATTCCCCGAGCAGGGGCCTATACGAGCAGTACTTC.

This clonotype was detected ten times or more. The genes are TRBV11-2 and TRBJ2-3, with D perhaps matching TRBD2 (6 bases). There are 15 residues in the CDR3. Looked up from germline, CDR1 is SGHAT and CDR2 is FQNNGV. V lost 5 bases and J lost 0, with 12 bases in between. CDR3 sequence: CASSAGSLSTDTQYF. CDR3 coding DNA: TGTGCCAGCAGCGCCGGGAGCCTAAGCACAGATACGCAGTATTTT.

V gene TRBV7-8 combines with J gene TRBJ2-1; tentative D call: TRBD1 (6 bases). Trimming cost V 1 base and J 6 bases, with 13 bases left between them. CDR1 and CDR2 (germline): SGHVS, FQNEAQ. This CDR3 is 15 amino acids long. The CDR3 loop reads CASSLGTGLSNEQFF. DNA of the CDR3: TGTGCCAGCAGCTTAGGAACAGGGCTCAGCAATGAGCAGTTCTTC.

The rearrangement links TRBV14 to TRBJ2-7, with 7 bases fitting TRBD1. CDR1 is SGHDN and CDR2 is FVKESK in the germline V gene. V lost 4 bases, J lost 2 bases, and 8 bases stayed unmatched. The CDR3 consists of 15 residues. This CDR3 reads CASSPPGTATYEQYF. CDR3 nucleotides: TGTGCCAGCAGCCCGCCCGGGACAGCGACCTACGAGCAGTACTTC.

Ten or more counts support this clonotype. The chain combines TRBV5-1 with TRBJ2-3, with D perhaps TRBD1 (5 bases). The CDR3 runs to 14 residues. The germline V gene has CDR1 SGHRS and CDR2 YFSETQ. The V and J ends lost 4 bases and 1 base respectively, with 10 bases between them. The CDR3 DNA is TGCGCCAGCAGCCAGGTGGGGCGCACAGATACGCAGTATTTT. Translating gives CASSQVGRTDTQYF.

Worth noting for this clonotype: A much larger clonotype is one base distant, so this may be a read error. The V and J genes are TRBV12-3 or TRBV12-4 and TRBJ2-5, with TRBD1 as a possible D gene (6 bases). CDR3 length equals 14 residues. CDR3 DNA sequence: TGTGCCAGCAGTTTCAGGGGTACTCAAGAGACCCAGTGCTTC. Its translation is CASSFRGTQETQCF.

This clonotype was seen a handful of times. The chain couples TRBV7-9 to TRBJ2-7, with TRBD1 identical over 7 bases. Germline V gives CDR1 SEHNR, CDR2 FQNEAQ (reference sequence). CDR3 length: 13 amino acids. The V and J ends lost 5 bases and 6 bases, in that order; junction bases with no gene match: 7. The CDR3 reads CASSHVQGPEQYF. The CDR3 DNA sequence: TGTGCCAGCAGCCATGTACAGGGGCCCGAGCAGTACTTC.

The table lists this clonotype with a count of one. The chain employs TRBV19 and TRBJ2-3; possible D gene TRBD1, 6 bases. Trimming removed 1 base at V and 4 bases at J, with 9 bases between. From germline, CDR1 is LNHDA and CDR2 SQIVND (reference sequence). The CDR3 has 14 residues. CDR3 DNA: TGTGCCAGTAGTATAGGTCAGGGGCCAGATACGCAGTATTTT. Its protein product is CASSIGQGPDTQYF.

This clonotype has ten or more counts. The V call is TRBV14, the J call TRBJ2-3; 15 bases are a match to TRBD2. CDR3 length equals 17 residues. From germline, CDR1 is SGHDN and CDR2 FVKESK. V lost 4 bases to trimming and J lost 4 bases; unmatched junction nucleotides: 6. CDR3 DNA: TGTGCCAGCAGCCGAGGGACTAGCGGGAGGTCCGCAGATACGCAGTATTTT. This sequence encodes CASSRGTSGRSADTQYF.

This clonotype was recorded many times. The chain employs TRBV6-5 and TRBJ2-1; 7 bases map to TRBD1. Germline values: CDR1 MNHEY, CDR2 SVGAGI. The CDR3 totals 15 residues. V gave up 2 bases and J gave up 3 bases; unmatched junction bases: 4. The CDR3 region is CASSYLGQDYNEQFF. The CDR3 DNA reads TGTGCCAGCAGTTACCTCGGACAGGACTACAATGAGCAGTTCTTC.

The chain couples TRBV10-3 to TRBJ2-7; D is tentatively TRBD1 or TRBD2 (5 bases each). This CDR3 comprises 12 residues. The germline gives CDR1 ENHRY, CDR2 SYGVKD. In DNA, the CDR3 is TGTGCGACCGGGACCGATCCCTACGAGCAGTACTTC. Translated: CATGTDPYEQYF.